This T cell receptor (beta chain) originates from a study of beta chain features in type 1 diabetes. The CDR3 spans 15 residues. V was trimmed by 6 bases and J by 0 bases, leaving 14 bases between them. CDR1 SNHLY and CDR2 FYNNEI come from the germline V gene. Since all of the isolated RNA was reverse transcribed, expressed TCRB transcripts were what got sequenced. Measured with immunoSEQ multiplex PCR; TCRdb has only the in-frame clones, and not every one. The data contain about 330,000 clones, approximately 9.9% of them singletons. This clone was observed a few times. The chain uses TRBV2 and TRBJ1-2; D unresolved. The receptor was isolated from a woman younger than 45 in good health. Material: naive CD4+ T cells from blood. DNA for the CDR3: TGTGCCAGCAGAACCCCGGGAAAAGCTAACTATGGCTACACCTTC. Its translation is CASRTPGKANYGYTF.